The clone carrying this TCR beta chain has just a few counts. Its specificity is unknown. This specimen comes from a study of T cell responses to AZD1222 COVID-19 vaccine. Study outcomes and limitations: A mostly white British donor set with more females was recruited, and clonal diversity was possibly underestimated. CD4 TCRs associated with vaccination spanned spike, dominating at 160-218 and 743-854.

Assay used: immunoSEQ multiplex PCR; TCRdb lists only in-frame clones, some missing. The sample has under 200,000 clones; 92% are singletons. The source material was peripheral blood, sampled on day 0 of AZD1222 vaccination. This TCR came from an adult in good health.

CDR3 DNA sequence: TGCGCCAGCAGTGAGTCGAGGATCTCCTACGAGCAGTACTTC. It codes for CASSESRISYEQYF. The genes are TRBV10-2 and TRBJ2-7; D gene ambiguous. Germline CDR1 is WSHSY and CDR2 is SAAADI. The CDR3 has 14 amino acids. V lost 0 bases and J lost 0, with 6 bases in between.